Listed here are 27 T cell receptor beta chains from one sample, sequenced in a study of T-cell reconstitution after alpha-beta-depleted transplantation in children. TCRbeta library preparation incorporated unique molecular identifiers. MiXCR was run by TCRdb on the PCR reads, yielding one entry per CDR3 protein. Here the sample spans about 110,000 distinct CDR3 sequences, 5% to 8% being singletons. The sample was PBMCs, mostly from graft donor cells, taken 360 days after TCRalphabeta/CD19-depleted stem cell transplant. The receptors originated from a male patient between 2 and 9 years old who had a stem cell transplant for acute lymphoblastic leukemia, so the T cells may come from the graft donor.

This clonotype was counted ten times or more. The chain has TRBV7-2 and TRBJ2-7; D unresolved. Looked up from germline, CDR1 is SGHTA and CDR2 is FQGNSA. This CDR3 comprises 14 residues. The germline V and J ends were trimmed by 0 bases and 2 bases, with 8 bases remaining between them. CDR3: CASSLAREAYEQYF. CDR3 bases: TGTGCCAGCAGCTTAGCGCGAGAAGCCTACGAGCAGTACTTC.

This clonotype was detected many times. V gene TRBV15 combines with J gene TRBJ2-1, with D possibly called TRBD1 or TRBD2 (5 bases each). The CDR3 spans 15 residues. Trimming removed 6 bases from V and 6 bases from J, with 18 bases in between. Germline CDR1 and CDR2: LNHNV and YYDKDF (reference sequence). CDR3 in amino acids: CATRVFEGPVNEQFF. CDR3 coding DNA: TGTGCCACCAGGGTTTTCGAGGGGCCCGTCAATGAGCAGTTCTTC.

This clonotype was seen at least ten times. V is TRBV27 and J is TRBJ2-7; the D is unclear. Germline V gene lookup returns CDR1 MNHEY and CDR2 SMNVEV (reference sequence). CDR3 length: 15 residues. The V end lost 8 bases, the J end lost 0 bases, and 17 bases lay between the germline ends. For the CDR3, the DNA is TGTGCCAGCTTGGGTAGTGGTGGGAACTCCTACGAGCAGTACTTC. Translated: CASLGSGGNSYEQYF.

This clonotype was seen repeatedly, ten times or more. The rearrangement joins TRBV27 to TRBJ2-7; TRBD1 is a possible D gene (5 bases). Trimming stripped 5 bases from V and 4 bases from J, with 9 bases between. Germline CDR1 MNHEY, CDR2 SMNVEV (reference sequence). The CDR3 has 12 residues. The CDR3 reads CASSGHRYEQYF. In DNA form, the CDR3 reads TGTGCCAGCAGTGGACACCGATACGAGCAGTACTTC.

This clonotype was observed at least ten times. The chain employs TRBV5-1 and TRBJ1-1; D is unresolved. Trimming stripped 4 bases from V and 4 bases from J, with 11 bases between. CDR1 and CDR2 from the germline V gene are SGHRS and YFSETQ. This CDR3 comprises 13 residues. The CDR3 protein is CASSGGQTTEAFF. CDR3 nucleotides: TGCGCCAGCAGCGGAGGTCAAACCACTGAAGCTTTCTTT.

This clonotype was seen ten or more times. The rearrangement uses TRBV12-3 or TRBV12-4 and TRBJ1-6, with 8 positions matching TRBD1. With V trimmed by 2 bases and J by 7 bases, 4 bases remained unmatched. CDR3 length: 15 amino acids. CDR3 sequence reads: CASSLPTGDNSPLHF. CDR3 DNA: TGTGCCAGCAGTTTACCGACAGGGGACAATTCACCCCTCCACTTT.

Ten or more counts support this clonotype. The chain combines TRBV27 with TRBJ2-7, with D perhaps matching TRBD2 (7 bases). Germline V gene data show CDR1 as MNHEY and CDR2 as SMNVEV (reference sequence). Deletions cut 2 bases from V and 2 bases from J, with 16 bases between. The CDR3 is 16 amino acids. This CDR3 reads CASSLRGGGGAYEQYF. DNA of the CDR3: TGTGCCAGCAGTTTAAGGGGTGGAGGGGGGGCCTACGAGCAGTACTTC.

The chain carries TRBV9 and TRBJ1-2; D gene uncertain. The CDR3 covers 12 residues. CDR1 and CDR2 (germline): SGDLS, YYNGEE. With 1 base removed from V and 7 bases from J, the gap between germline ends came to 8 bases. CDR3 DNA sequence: TGTGCCAGCAGCGTATCCCGAGGTGGCTACACCTTC. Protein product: CASSVSRGGYTF.

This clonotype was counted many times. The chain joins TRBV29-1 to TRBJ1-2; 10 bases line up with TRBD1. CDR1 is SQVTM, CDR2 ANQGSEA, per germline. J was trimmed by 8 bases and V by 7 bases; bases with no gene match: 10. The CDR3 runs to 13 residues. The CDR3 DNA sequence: TGCAGCGAAACGGGACAGGGGCTTAGCGGCTACACCTTC. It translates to CSETGQGLSGYTF.

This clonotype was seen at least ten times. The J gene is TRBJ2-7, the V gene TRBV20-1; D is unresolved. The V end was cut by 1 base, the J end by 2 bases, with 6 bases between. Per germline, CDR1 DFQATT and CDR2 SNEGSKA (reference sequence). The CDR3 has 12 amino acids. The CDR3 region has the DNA TGCAGTGCTAGAGCGATTGCCTACGAGCAGTACTTC. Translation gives CSARAIAYEQYF.

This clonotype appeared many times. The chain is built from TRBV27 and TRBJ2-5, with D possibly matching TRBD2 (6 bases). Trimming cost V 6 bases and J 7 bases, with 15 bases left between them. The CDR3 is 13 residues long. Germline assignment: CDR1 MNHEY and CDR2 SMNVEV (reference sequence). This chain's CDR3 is CASSPFGGRTQYF. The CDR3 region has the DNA TGTGCCAGCAGCCCCTTTGGGGGGAGGACCCAGTACTTC.

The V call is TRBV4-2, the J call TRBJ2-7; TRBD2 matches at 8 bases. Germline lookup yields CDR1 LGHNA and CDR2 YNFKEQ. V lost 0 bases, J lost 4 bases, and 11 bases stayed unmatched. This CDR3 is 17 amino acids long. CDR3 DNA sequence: TGTGCCAGCAGCCAAGATGGACGGGGGGGCGGGGAGTACGAGCAGTACTTC. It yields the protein CASSQDGRGGGEYEQYF.

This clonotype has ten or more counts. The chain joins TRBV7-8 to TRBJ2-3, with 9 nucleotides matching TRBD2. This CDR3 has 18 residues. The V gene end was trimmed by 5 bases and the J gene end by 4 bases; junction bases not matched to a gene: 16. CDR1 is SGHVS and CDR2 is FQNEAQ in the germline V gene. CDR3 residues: CASSTQPLLAGKPDTQYF. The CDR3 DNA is TGTGCCAGCAGCACACAACCCCTCCTAGCGGGGAAGCCAGATACGCAGTATTTT.

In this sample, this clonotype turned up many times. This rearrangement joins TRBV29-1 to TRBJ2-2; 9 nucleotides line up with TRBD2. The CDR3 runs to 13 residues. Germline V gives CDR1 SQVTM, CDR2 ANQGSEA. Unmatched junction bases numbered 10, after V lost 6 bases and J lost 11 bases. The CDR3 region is CSVPKPSGTELFF. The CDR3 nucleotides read TGCAGCGTCCCCAAGCCTAGCGGGACTGAGCTGTTTTTT.

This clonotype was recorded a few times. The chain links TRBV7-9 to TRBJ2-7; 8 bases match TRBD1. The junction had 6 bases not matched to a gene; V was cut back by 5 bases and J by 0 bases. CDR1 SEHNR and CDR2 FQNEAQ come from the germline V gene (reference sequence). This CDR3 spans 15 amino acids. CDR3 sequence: CASSPRDRPSYEQYF. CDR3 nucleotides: TGTGCCAGCAGCCCCCGGGACAGGCCCTCCTACGAGCAGTACTTC.

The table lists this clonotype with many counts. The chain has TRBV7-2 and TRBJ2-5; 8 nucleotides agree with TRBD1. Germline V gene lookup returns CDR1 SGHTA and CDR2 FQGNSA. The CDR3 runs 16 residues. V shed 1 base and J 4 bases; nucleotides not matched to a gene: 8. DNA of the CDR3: TGTGCCAGCAGCTTAGACCCCAGGGGGCGTTCAGAGACCCAGTACTTC. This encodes CASSLDPRGRSETQYF.

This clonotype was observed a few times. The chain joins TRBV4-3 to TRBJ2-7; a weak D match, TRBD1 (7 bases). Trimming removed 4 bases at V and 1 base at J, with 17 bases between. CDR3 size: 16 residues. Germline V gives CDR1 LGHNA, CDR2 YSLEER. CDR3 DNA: TGCGCCAGCAGCCCCCGAGGAGGGGGCCGTTCCTACGAGCAGTACTTC. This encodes CASSPRGGGRSYEQYF.

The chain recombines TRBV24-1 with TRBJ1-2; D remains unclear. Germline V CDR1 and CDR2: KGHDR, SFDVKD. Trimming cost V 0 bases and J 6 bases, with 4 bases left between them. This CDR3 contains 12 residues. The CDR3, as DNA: TGTGCCACCAGTGATTTGTGGGATGGCTACACCTTC. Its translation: CATSDLWDGYTF.

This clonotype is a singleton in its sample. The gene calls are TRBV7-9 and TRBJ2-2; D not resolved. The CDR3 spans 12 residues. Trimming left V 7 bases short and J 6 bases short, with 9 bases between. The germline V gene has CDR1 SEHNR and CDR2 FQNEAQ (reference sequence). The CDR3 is CASNYNPGELFF. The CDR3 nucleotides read TGTGCCAGCAACTATAACCCCGGGGAGCTGTTTTTT.

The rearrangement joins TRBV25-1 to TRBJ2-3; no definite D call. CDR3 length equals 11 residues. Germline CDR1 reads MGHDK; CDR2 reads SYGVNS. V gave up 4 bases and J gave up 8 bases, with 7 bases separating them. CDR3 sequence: CASSGWGTQYF. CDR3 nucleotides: TGTGCCAGCAGTGGATGGGGTACGCAGTATTTT. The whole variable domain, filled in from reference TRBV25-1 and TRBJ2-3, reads EADIYQTPRYLVIGTGKKITLECSQTMGHDKMYWYQQDPGMELHLIHYSYGVNSTEKGDLSSESTVSRIRTEHFPLTLESARPSHTSQYLCASSGWGTQYFGPGTRLTVL.

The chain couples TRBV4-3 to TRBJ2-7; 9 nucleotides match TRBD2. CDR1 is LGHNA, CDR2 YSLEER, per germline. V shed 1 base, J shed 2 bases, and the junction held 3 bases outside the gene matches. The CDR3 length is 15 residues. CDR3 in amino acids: CASSQVAGVPYEQYF. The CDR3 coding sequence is TGCGCCAGCAGCCAAGTAGCGGGAGTTCCCTACGAGCAGTACTTC.

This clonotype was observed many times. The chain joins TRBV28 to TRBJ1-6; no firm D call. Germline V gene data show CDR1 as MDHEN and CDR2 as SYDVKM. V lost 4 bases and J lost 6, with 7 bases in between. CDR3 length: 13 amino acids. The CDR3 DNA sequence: TGTGCCAGCAGTTACGTGGTTAATTCACCCCTCCACTTT. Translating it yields CASSYVVNSPLHF.

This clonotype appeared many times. CDR3 nucleotide sequence: TGTGCCATCAATTCGGGACTTGCCGGGGAGCTGTTTTTT. The encoded protein is CAINSGLAGELFF. The chain recombines TRBV10-3 with TRBJ2-2, with D possibly matching TRBD2 (6 bases). The CDR3 totals 13 residues. Trimming shortened V by 7 bases and J by 6 bases, and 12 bases separated the two germline ends. Germline V gene lookup returns CDR1 ENHRY and CDR2 SYGVKD.

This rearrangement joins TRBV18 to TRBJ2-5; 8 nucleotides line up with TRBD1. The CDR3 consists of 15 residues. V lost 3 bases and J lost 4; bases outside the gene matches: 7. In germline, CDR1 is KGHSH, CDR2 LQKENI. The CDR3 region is CASSPNDRGGETQYF. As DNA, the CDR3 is TGTGCCAGCTCACCGAATGACAGGGGAGGAGAGACCCAGTACTTC.

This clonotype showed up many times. As DNA, the CDR3 is TGTGCCATCAGTGAGCCTTTGGGGGGGCGGGCCCCCACAGATACGCAGTATTTT. It encodes CAISEPLGGRAPTDTQYF. V gene TRBV10-3 combines with J gene TRBJ2-3, with D tentatively TRBD2 (7 bases). CDR3 length: 18 amino acids. Germline CDR1 reads ENHRY; CDR2 reads SYGVKD. Trimming shortened V by 2 bases and J by 2 bases, and 20 bases separated the two germline ends.

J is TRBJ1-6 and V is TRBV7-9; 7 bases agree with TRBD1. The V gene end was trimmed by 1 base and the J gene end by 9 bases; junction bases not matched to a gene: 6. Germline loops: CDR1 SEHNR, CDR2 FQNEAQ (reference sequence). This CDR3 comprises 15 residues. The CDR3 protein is CASSLVQGGGSPLHF. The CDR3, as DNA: TGTGCCAGCAGCTTAGTGCAGGGGGGTGGTTCACCCCTCCACTTT. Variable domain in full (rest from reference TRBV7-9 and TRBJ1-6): DTGVSQNPRHKITKRGQNVTFRCDPISEHNRLYWYRQTLGQGPEFLTYFQNEAQLEKSRLLSDRFSAERPKGSFSTLEIQRTEQGDSAMYLCASSLVQGGGSPLHFGNGTRLTVT.

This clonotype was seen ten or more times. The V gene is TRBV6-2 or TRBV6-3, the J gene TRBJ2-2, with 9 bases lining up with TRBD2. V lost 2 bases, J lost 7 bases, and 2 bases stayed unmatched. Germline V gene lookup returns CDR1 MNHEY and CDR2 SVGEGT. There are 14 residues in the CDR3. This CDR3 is CASSYGTSFGELFF. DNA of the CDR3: TGTGCCAGCAGTTACGGGACTAGCTTCGGGGAGCTGTTTTTT.